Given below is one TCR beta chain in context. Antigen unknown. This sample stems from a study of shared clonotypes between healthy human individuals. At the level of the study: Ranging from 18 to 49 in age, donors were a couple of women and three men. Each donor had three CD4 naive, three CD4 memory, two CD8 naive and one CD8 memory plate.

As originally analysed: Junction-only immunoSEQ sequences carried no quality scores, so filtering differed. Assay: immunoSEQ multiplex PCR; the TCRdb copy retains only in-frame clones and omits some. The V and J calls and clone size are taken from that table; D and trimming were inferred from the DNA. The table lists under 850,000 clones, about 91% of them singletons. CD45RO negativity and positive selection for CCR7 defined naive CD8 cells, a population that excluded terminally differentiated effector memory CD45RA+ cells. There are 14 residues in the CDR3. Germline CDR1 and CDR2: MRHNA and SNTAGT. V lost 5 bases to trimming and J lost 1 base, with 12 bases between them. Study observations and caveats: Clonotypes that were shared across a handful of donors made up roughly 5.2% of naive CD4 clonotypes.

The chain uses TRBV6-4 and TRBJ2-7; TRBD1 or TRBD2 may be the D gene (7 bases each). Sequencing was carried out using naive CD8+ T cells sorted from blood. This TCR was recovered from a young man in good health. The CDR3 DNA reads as TGTGCCAGCAGTACCAGGGGGGGATCCTACGAGCAGTACTTC. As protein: CASSTRGGSYEQYF.